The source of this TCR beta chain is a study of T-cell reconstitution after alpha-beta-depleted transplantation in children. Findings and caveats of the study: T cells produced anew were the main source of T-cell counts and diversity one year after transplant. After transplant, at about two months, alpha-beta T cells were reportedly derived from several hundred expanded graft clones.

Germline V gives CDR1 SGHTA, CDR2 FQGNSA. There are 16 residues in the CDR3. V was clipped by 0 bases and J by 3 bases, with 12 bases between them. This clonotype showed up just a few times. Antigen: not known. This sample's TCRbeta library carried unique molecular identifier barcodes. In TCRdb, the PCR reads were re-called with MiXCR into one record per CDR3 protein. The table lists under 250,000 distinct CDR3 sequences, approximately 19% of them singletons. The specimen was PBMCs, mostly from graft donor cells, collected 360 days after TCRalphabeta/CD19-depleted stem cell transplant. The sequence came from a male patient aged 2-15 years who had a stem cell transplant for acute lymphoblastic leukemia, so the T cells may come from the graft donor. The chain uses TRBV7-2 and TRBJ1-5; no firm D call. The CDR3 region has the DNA TGTGCCAGCAGCTTAGCGGGCGGACGGAACAATCAGCCCCAGCATTTT. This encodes CASSLAGGRNNQPQHF.